These 17 T cell receptor beta chains came from one sample sequenced in a study of T-cell memory formation after mild COVID-19. TCRdb re-called the 5' RACE reads with MiXCR, one entry per CDR3 protein. The data contain hundreds of thousands of distinct CDR3 sequences, over 20% of them singletons. Sequences were obtained from PBMCs or a T cell subset sorted from them (not recorded which). The source is an adult woman who had mild COVID-19 (a few samples of this study predate the infection). Cell type and time point are not known.

This clonotype has just a few counts. The chain joins TRBV9 to TRBJ2-3, with 8 bases identical to TRBD2. CDR3 length: 15 residues. Germline CDR1 is SGDLS and CDR2 is YYNGEE. V lost 1 base, J lost 5 bases, and 6 bases stayed unmatched. The CDR3 loop reads CASSVPTSGGDTQYF. CDR3 nucleotide sequence: TGTGCCAGCAGCGTACCCACTAGCGGTGGAGATACGCAGTATTTT.

The V call is TRBV5-5, the J call TRBJ1-5, with 10 bases identical to TRBD1. Germline CDR1 SGHKS, CDR2 YYEKEE (reference sequence). The CDR3 spans 14 residues. V lost 4 bases, J lost 5 bases, and 3 bases stayed unmatched. CDR3 nucleotide sequence: TGTGCCAGCAGCCACGGGACAGGGGATCAGCCCCAGCATTTT. Translation gives CASSHGTGDQPQHF.

The chain employs TRBV6-5 and TRBJ2-7; D remains ambiguous. CDR3 length: 11 amino acids. Germline V gene data show CDR1 as MNHEY and CDR2 as SVGAGI. The germline V and J ends were trimmed by 7 bases and 4 bases, with 8 bases remaining between them. The CDR3 region has the DNA TGTGCCAGCACTGACACTTACGAGCAGTACTTC. This codes for CASTDTYEQYF.

This chain joins TRBV5-1 and TRBJ2-1, with 8 nucleotides matching TRBD2. Germline CDR1 SGHRS, CDR2 YFSETQ. Trimming took 1 base from V and 10 from J; bases not matched to a gene: 7. This CDR3 region has 14 residues. The CDR3 spells CASSLWLSGGEQFF. CDR3 nucleotide sequence: TGCGCCAGCAGCTTGTGGCTATCGGGAGGGGAGCAGTTCTTC. Full variable domain (rest looked up from reference TRBV5-1 and TRBJ2-1): KAGVTQTPRYLIKTRGQQVTLSCSPISGHRSVSWYQQTPGQGLQFLFEYFSETQRNKGNFPGRFSGRQFSNSRSEMNVSTLELGDSALYLCASSLWLSGGEQFFGPGTRLTVL.

This clonotype has only a few counts. The chain is built from TRBV6-2 or TRBV6-3 and TRBJ2-5, with 11 bases that match TRBD2. Germline loops: CDR1 MNHEY, CDR2 SVGEGT. J gave up 4 bases and V 5 bases, and 6 bases lay outside the gene matches. CDR3 size: 15 residues. The CDR3 is CASSPTSGSTETQYF. CDR3 coding DNA: TGTGCCAGCAGTCCAACTAGCGGGAGCACAGAGACCCAGTACTTC.

This clonotype occurred a few times. The rearrangement links TRBV6-2 or TRBV6-3 to TRBJ1-2, with TRBD1 identical over 7 bases. The V and J ends lost 0 bases and 8 bases, in that order; junction bases with no gene match: 6. Germline V CDR1 and CDR2: MNHEY, SVGEGT. The CDR3 extends over 14 amino acids. The CDR3 DNA is TGTGCCAGCAGTTACTCGAGACAGGGCACAGGCTACACCTTC. It yields the protein CASSYSRQGTGYTF.

This clonotype was counted a few times. This CDR3 is CASSLDLTSGRTDTQYF. The CDR3 DNA reads TGTGCCAGCAGCTTAGATCTGACTAGCGGCCGCACAGATACGCAGTATTTT. The rearrangement uses TRBV7-8 and TRBJ2-3, with TRBD2 matching over 9 bases. This CDR3 is 17 amino acids long. V was clipped by 1 base and J by 1 base; unmatched bases: 6. Germline V lookup: CDR1 SGHVS, CDR2 FQNEAQ.

V usage is TRBV29-1 and J usage is TRBJ1-2, with 7 positions matching TRBD1. This CDR3 spans 13 amino acids. The V gene end was trimmed by 6 bases and the J gene end by 5 bases; junction bases not matched to a gene: 9. From germline, CDR1 is SQVTM and CDR2 ANQGSEA. CDR3 in amino acids: CSVARTGQYGYTF. In DNA, the CDR3 is TGCAGCGTCGCCAGGACAGGACAGTATGGCTACACCTTC.

This clonotype was observed many times. The CDR3 region has the DNA TGTGCCAGCAGTCTACCGAACCGGGACCAGAGGGCCTACGAGCAGTACTTC. The encoded protein is CASSLPNRDQRAYEQYF. J is TRBJ2-7 and V is TRBV6-6; D is tentatively TRBD1 or TRBD2 (5 bases each). The CDR3 is made up of 17 amino acids. V dropped 5 bases and J dropped 2 bases, with 22 bases sitting between them. The germline gives CDR1 MNHNY, CDR2 SVGAGI (reference sequence).

This chain links TRBV7-9 with TRBJ2-1; 7 bases fit TRBD2. This CDR3 region has 15 residues. V lost 1 base and J lost 8; bases outside the gene matches: 8. CDR1 is SEHNR and CDR2 is FQNEAQ in the germline V gene (reference sequence). The CDR3 protein is CASSLGFGRYDEQFF. Here the CDR3 DNA reads TGTGCCAGCAGCTTAGGATTCGGGAGGTATGATGAGCAGTTCTTC.

The chain has TRBV27 and TRBJ1-2; 7 nucleotides align to TRBD1. The ends lost 5 bases at V and 1 base at J; junction bases unmatched: 7. The germline CDR1 and CDR2 sequences are MNHEY and SMNVEV (reference sequence). The CDR3 loop spans 15 amino acids. This CDR3 reads CASSPRDSLNYGYTF. In DNA, the CDR3 is TGTGCCAGCAGTCCCCGGGACAGCCTTAACTATGGCTACACCTTC.

The sample holds a few counts of this clonotype. This sequence joins TRBV4-1 and TRBJ2-7; tentative D call: TRBD2 (6 bases). V was pared by 1 base and J by 3 bases, with 13 bases between. The CDR3 extends over 15 amino acids. Germline CDR1 and CDR2: MGHRA and YSYEKL. The CDR3 loop reads CASSQGSGSGYEQYF. In DNA form, the CDR3 reads TGCGCCAGCAGCCAAGGGAGCGGGTCGGGCTACGAGCAGTACTTC.

This rearrangement joins TRBV21-1 to TRBJ1-1; TRBD1 was called by the table and not checked on the DNA. TRBV21-1 is shown as a pseudogene. The CDR3 sequence is 17 residues long. The CDR3 DNA is TGTGCCAGCAGCCGTCCCCGGACGGGGGGCGGGAACACTGAAGCTTTCTTT. As protein: CASSRPRTGGGNTEAFF.

The gene calls are TRBV10-3 and TRBJ1-1; tentatively, D is TRBD1 (6 bases). This CDR3 has 14 amino acids. Trimming removed 6 bases from V and 8 bases from J, with 19 bases in between. Germline V gene sequence: CDR1 ENHRY, CDR2 SYGVKD. CDR3 loop: CAISYSGQTGEAFF. Here the CDR3 DNA reads TGTGCCATCAGCTATAGCGGACAGACCGGGGAAGCTTTCTTT.

V is TRBV4-2 and J is TRBJ2-3, with TRBD2 identical over 8 bases. The CDR3 spans 14 residues. After removal of 4 bases from V and 6 bases from J, the junction contained 6 bases not matched to a gene. The germline V gene has CDR1 LGHNA and CDR2 YNFKEQ. Here the CDR3 reads CASSLSGKGDTQYF. The CDR3 coding sequence is TGTGCCAGCAGCCTTAGCGGGAAGGGTGATACGCAGTATTTT.

The chain recombines TRBV12-3 or TRBV12-4 with TRBJ2-5; D perhaps matches TRBD1 (6 bases). V was shortened by 3 bases and J by 1 base, with 12 bases between the two germline ends. The CDR3 is 15 residues long. The CDR3 bases are TGTGCCAGCAGTTTGAGCGGACAGCTCCAAGAGACCCAGTACTTC. Translation gives CASSLSGQLQETQYF.

V gene TRBV24-1 combines with J gene TRBJ2-1, with no clear D. There are 11 residues in the CDR3. The V gene lost 5 bases and the J gene lost 6 bases, with 4 bases spanning the gap. Germline V gives CDR1 KGHDR, CDR2 SFDVKD. CDR3 sequence reads: CATSVGNEQFF. For the CDR3, the DNA is TGTGCCACCAGTGTGGGCAATGAGCAGTTCTTC.